The 26 T cell receptor beta chains reported below all come from one sample, sequenced in a study of molecular identifiers for immune sequencing clone quantification. TCRdb called the PCR reads again in MiXCR, with one record for every CDR3 protein. The profile shows under 600,000 distinct CDR3 sequences, around 23% of them singletons. The specimen was naive CD8+ T cells from blood, with Jurkat cell RNA spiked in. The subset was: FACS-sorted CD8+CD4-CCR7+CD45RA+ naive T cells. Source of these receptors: a human donor in good health. Some libraries in this study had Jurkat cell RNA spiked in.

This clonotype was observed a handful of times. The chain has TRBV6-2 or TRBV6-3 and TRBJ2-7; D remains unclear. Trimming removed 6 bases from V and 0 bases from J, with 12 bases in between. This CDR3 contains 14 residues. Per germline, CDR1 MNHEY and CDR2 SVGEGT. Here the CDR3 reads CASSFDGYSYEQYF. In nucleotides, the CDR3 is TGTGCCAGCAGCTTCGACGGGTACTCCTACGAGCAGTACTTC.

This sequence joins TRBV20-1 and TRBJ2-7, with 10 positions matching TRBD2. The CDR3 contains 13 residues. The germline V gene has CDR1 DFQATT and CDR2 SNEGSKA (reference sequence). Trimming at V came to 3 bases and at J to 6 bases, leaving 5 bases not matched to a gene. CDR3: CSARDSGGFEQYF. Here the CDR3 DNA reads TGCAGTGCTAGGGATAGCGGGGGGTTCGAGCAGTACTTC.

This clonotype came up a few times. The chain links TRBV5-4 to TRBJ2-3, with 7 bases aligning to TRBD1. The CDR3 is 15 amino acids. Germline assignment: CDR1 SGHNT and CDR2 YYREEE (reference sequence). Trimming cost V 1 base and J 1 base; bases outside gene matches: 3. CDR3 protein: CASSLKGTGTDTQYF. DNA for the CDR3: TGTGCCAGCAGCTTGAAAGGGACAGGCACAGATACGCAGTATTTT.

This clonotype came up many times. This chain uses TRBV6-1 with TRBJ2-7; D tentatively reads TRBD1 or TRBD2 (5 bases each). The CDR3 extends over 13 amino acids. Germline V gives CDR1 MNHNS, CDR2 SASEGT. V lost 8 bases to trimming and J lost 5 bases, with 16 bases between them. Written as DNA, the CDR3 is TGTGCCAGCCGGGACGCCGTAGGCGACGAGCAGTACTTC. Translation gives CASRDAVGDEQYF.

This clonotype was picked up many times. The V and J genes are TRBV2 and TRBJ2-3; D call uncertain. CDR1 is SNHLY, CDR2 FYNNEI, per germline. Trimming stripped 4 bases from V and 0 bases from J, with 8 bases between. This CDR3 has 14 amino acids. The CDR3 spells CASSGQPSTDTQYF. Written as DNA, the CDR3 is TGTGCCAGCAGTGGACAACCTAGCACAGATACGCAGTATTTT.

Concerning this clonotype: Since a much larger clone is just one base distant, this may be a read error. V gene TRBV28 combines with J gene TRBJ1-2, with a weak D call TRBD1 (6 bases). The V gene lost 6 bases and the J gene lost 8 bases, with 19 bases spanning the gap. CDR3 length equals 14 residues. Germline V gene lookup returns CDR1 MDHEN and CDR2 SYDVKM. CDR3 bases: TGTGCCAGCAGACGGGACAACACGTATGGCGGCTACACCTTC. Its translation: CASRRDNTYGGYTF.

This clonotype was counted between two and nine times. The chain combines TRBV3-1 with TRBJ1-5; D uncertain. V lost 1 base to trimming and J lost 7 bases, with 17 bases between them. Germline CDR1 and CDR2: LGHDT and YNNKEL (reference sequence). The CDR3 contains 16 residues. As DNA, the CDR3 is TGTGCCAGCAGCCAAGGGGGTAGTGGGCAATGGCAGCCCCAGCATTTT. It codes for CASSQGGSGQWQPQHF. Full variable domain (outside the CDR3, taken from reference TRBV3-1 and TRBJ1-5): DTAVSQTPKYLVTQMGNDKSIKCEQNLGHDTMYWYKQDSKKFLKIMFSYNNKELIINETVPNRFSPKSPDKAHLNLHINSLELGDSAVYFCASSQGGSGQWQPQHFGDGTRLSIL.

This clonotype was found a few times. The chain recombines TRBV4-3 with TRBJ2-5, with TRBD1 matching over 7 bases. This CDR3 has 15 residues. Losses at the gene ends were 0 bases for V and 4 bases for J; bases not matched to a gene: 5. Germline V CDR1 and CDR2: LGHNA, YSLEER. The CDR3 sequence: CASSQEGAGGETQYF. CDR3 nucleotides: TGCGCCAGCAGCCAAGAAGGGGCAGGGGGAGAGACCCAGTACTTC.

In this sample, this clonotype turned up a few times. The chain links TRBV6-5 to TRBJ2-7; D gene unclear. This CDR3 region has 13 residues. CDR1 and CDR2 from the germline V gene are MNHEY and SVGAGI. CDR3 DNA: TGTCCGAAGAGTTTTTTGTGGGTGTACGAGCAGTACTTC. Amino acid sequence: CPKSFLWVYEQYF.

This clonotype has just a few counts. The chain joins TRBV3-1 to TRBJ2-3; a possible D gene is TRBD1 (6 bases). Trimming pared 0 bases from V and 2 bases from J, leaving 12 bases between. The germline gives CDR1 LGHDT, CDR2 YNNKEL (reference sequence). The CDR3 spans 16 residues. The CDR3 bases are TGTGCCAGCAGCCAAGAGGACAGCCAGTACACAGATACGCAGTATTTT. Translated, it gives CASSQEDSQYTDTQYF.

This CDR3 reads CASRPEGAGETQYF. The CDR3 coding sequence is TGTGCCAGCAGACCTGAGGGGGCCGGAGAGACCCAGTACTTC. The V gene is TRBV3-1, the J gene TRBJ2-5, with 7 bases identical to TRBD1. The CDR3 is 14 amino acids. The germline CDR1 and CDR2 sequences are LGHDT and YNNKEL (reference sequence). V lost 6 bases to trimming and J lost 4 bases; unmatched junction nucleotides: 8.

As for this clonotype: A much more abundant neighbour one base away suggests this may be a read error. The chain has TRBV28 and TRBJ2-3; possible D gene TRBD1, 6 bases. The DNA end favors TRBJ1-5, so the J call may be wrong. The CDR3 has 17 residues. CDR1 and CDR2 (germline): MDHEN, SYDVKM. The CDR3 bases are TGTGCCAGCAGTTTGGGCCAGGGACTAGCGGGGGCAGATACGCAGCATTTT. Translated, it gives CASSLGQGLAGADTQHF.

This sequence joins TRBV27 and TRBJ1-5; D is unclear. This CDR3 is built from 14 residues. Between the trimmed V and J ends, which lost 6 bases and 7 bases, there was a span of 16 bases. Germline V gene sequence: CDR1 MNHEY, CDR2 SMNVEV (reference sequence). The CDR3 DNA sequence: TGTGCCAGCAGCTCCGGCCGGTCTCCCCAGCCCCAGCATTTT. Its translation: CASSSGRSPQPQHF.

In DNA form, the CDR3 reads TGTGCCAGCAGCCCCATCAGCGTGAACACCGGGGAGCTGTTTTTT. It is translated as CASSPISVNTGELFF. V gene TRBV14 combines with J gene TRBJ2-2, with no clear D. This CDR3 has 15 amino acids. Germline assignment: CDR1 SGHDN and CDR2 FVKESK. V lost 4 bases, J lost 1 base, and 10 bases lay in between.

This clonotype was seen more than once but under ten times. The J gene is TRBJ2-7, the V gene TRBV7-9, with a possible D match to TRBD1 (5 bases). Germline values: CDR1 SEHNR, CDR2 FQNEAQ (reference sequence). The length of the CDR3 is 14 residues. Trimming removed 1 base at V and 5 bases at J, with 12 bases between. The CDR3 nucleotides are TGTGCCAGCAGCTTAGTGGCGGCCAGGGACGAGCAGTACTTC. Translation gives CASSLVAARDEQYF.

This clonotype was detected only a few times. The chain employs TRBV19 and TRBJ2-1, with D maybe TRBD2 (6 bases). The germline V gene has CDR1 LNHDA and CDR2 SQIVND (reference sequence). V was clipped by 9 bases and J by 0 bases, with 12 bases between them. The CDR3 is 14 amino acids. The CDR3 bases are TGTGCCAGCGGTAGCGGAAGCTCCTACAATGAGCAGTTCTTC. This sequence encodes CASGSGSSYNEQFF.

The chain combines TRBV28 with TRBJ1-5; D remains unclear. The ends were cut back, 2 bases at V and 0 bases at J, with 14 bases in the middle. Germline values: CDR1 MDHEN, CDR2 SYDVKM. The CDR3 is 17 amino acids. The CDR3: CASSLGRTFNSNQPQHF. CDR3 nucleotide sequence: TGTGCCAGCAGTTTAGGCAGGACCTTTAATAGCAATCAGCCCCAGCATTTT. The full variable domain, rest sourced from reference TRBV28 and TRBJ1-5, is DVKVTQSSRYLVKRTGEKVFLECVQDMDHENMFWYRQDPGLGLRLIYFSYDVKMKEKGDIPEGYSVSREKKERFSLILESASTNQTSMYLCASSLGRTFNSNQPQHFGDGTRLSIL.

Only a few counts were recorded for this clonotype. The chain carries TRBV7-2 and TRBJ2-3; D gene ambiguous. Germline CDR1 is SGHTA and CDR2 is FQGNSA. The V gene lost 4 bases and the J gene lost 3 bases, with 26 bases spanning the gap. The CDR3 length is 19 residues. The CDR3 protein is CASSYGTNPGPSLTDTQYF. CDR3 nucleotides: TGTGCCAGCAGCTACGGCACAAACCCGGGTCCTTCTCTAACAGATACGCAGTATTTT. The variable domain in full, completed from reference TRBV7-2 and TRBJ2-3, reads GAGVSQSPSNKVTEKGKDVELRCDPISGHTALYWYRQSLGQGLEFLIYFQGNSAPDKSGLPSDRFSAERTGGSVSTLTIQRTQQEDSAVYLCASSYGTNPGPSLTDTQYFGPGTRLTVL.

V gene TRBV6-5 combines with J gene TRBJ2-7, with 7 bases lining up with TRBD1. The CDR3 is made up of 14 amino acids. Germline values: CDR1 MNHEY, CDR2 SVGAGI. V shed 3 bases and J 3 bases; nucleotides not matched to a gene: 5. The CDR3 nucleotides read TGTGCCAGCAGTTATCTGGGACAGAGCTACGAGCAGTACTTC. Its translation: CASSYLGQSYEQYF.

The chain is built from TRBV5-4 and TRBJ2-7, with a tentative D call TRBD2 (6 bases). V was pared by 2 bases and J by 3 bases, with 12 bases between. Per the germline V gene, CDR1 is SGHNT and CDR2 is YYREEE (reference sequence). The CDR3 is 14 amino acids. CDR3 loop: CASSFRGGDYEQYF. As DNA, the CDR3 is TGTGCCAGCAGCTTCCGGGGAGGCGACTACGAGCAGTACTTC.

V and J are TRBV20-1 and TRBJ2-4; 15 nucleotides match TRBD2. The CDR3 runs to 16 residues. The V gene's germline CDR1 is DFQATT and CDR2 SNEGSKA (reference sequence). V was pared by 6 bases and J by 8 bases, with 11 bases of the junction left unmatched. CDR3 bases: TGCAGTGCGGACGGGACTAGCGGGGGGAGGACAGACATTCAGTACTTC. It translates to CSADGTSGGRTDIQYF.

This clonotype has more than one count but fewer than ten. The rearrangement links TRBV28 to TRBJ2-7; 7 bases are a match to TRBD2. CDR3 size: 13 residues. V lost 4 bases and J lost 6; bases outside the gene matches: 6. Germline V gives CDR1 MDHEN, CDR2 SYDVKM. CDR3 nucleotide sequence: TGTGCCAGCAGTTCCCGGAGCGGGACCGAGCAGTACTTC. It encodes CASSSRSGTEQYF.

This clonotype was detected only a few times. The chain combines TRBV4-3 with TRBJ2-7; D is uncertain. There are 15 residues in the CDR3. The V end lost 0 bases, the J end lost 5 bases, and 14 bases lay between the germline ends. Germline values: CDR1 LGHNA, CDR2 YSLEER. The chain's CDR3 is CASSQDLRELDEQYF. As DNA, the CDR3 is TGCGCCAGCAGCCAAGATCTTAGGGAACTCGACGAGCAGTACTTC.

As concerns this clonotype: With a much larger clone just one base away, this may be a read error. The chain is built from TRBV27 and TRBJ2-7; perhaps TRBD2 as D (7 bases). Trimming cost V 3 bases and J 8 bases, with 17 bases left between them. The CDR3 length is 14 residues. CDR1 MNHEY and CDR2 SMNVEV come from the germline V gene (reference sequence). The CDR3 coding sequence is TGTGCCAGCAGTTTCGGAGGGGGGGTGTACAAGCAGTACTTC. Translated: CASSFGGGVYKQYF.

Only a few counts were recorded for this clonotype. The rearrangement joins TRBV6-1 to TRBJ2-7; D may be TRBD1 (6 bases). Germline V lookup: CDR1 MNHNS, CDR2 SASEGT. The CDR3 contains 14 residues. The V and J ends lost 4 bases and 6 bases respectively, with 16 bases between them. The chain's CDR3 is CASSGYSTGTEQYF. In DNA, the CDR3 is TGTGCCAGCAGTGGATATTCTACAGGGACCGAGCAGTACTTC.

The gene calls are TRBV4-3 and TRBJ1-6, with 8 bases that match TRBD1. Germline V gene data show CDR1 as LGHNA and CDR2 as YSLEER. With 0 bases clipped from V and 8 bases from J, the junction kept 9 bases outside the gene matches. CDR3 length: 17 residues. The CDR3 nucleotides are TGCGCCAGCAGCCAAGATGGGGCAGGGGGCCAGTATTCACCCCTCCACTTT. Its translation: CASSQDGAGGQYSPLHF.